The 4 T cell receptor beta chains below were found in one sample sequenced in a study of blood T cells in healthy people across ages. Together with a sample-barcoded 5' primer, a J-beta primer mix was included in a second PCR lasting roughly 6 to 12 cycles. A single record per CDR3 protein comes from TCRdb applying MiXCR to the 5' RACE reads. The top ten clones hold 6.5% to 10% of a sample with about 1,400,000 distinct CDR3 sequences, 42% of them seen once. Material: blood. These receptors came from a woman in her late teens or twenties in good health.

The chain links TRBV7-2 to TRBJ1-2; 7 nucleotides line up with TRBD1. CDR1 SGHTA and CDR2 FQGNSA come from the germline V gene. V shed 5 bases, J shed 8 bases, and the junction held 8 bases outside the gene matches. The CDR3 is 13 amino acids. The CDR3 region has the DNA TGTGCCAGCAGCCTCTCGACAGGGTACGGCTACACCTTC. Translating it yields CASSLSTGYGYTF.

This chain connects TRBV7-2 to TRBJ2-1, with D unclear. Per germline, CDR1 SGHTA and CDR2 FQGNSA. This CDR3 comprises 14 residues. V was clipped by 3 bases and J by 3 bases, with 9 bases between them. The CDR3 bases are TGTGCCAGCAGCTTGATGCTAGACTACAATGAGCAGTTCTTC. It specifies CASSLMLDYNEQFF.

This clonotype was observed a handful of times. V and J are TRBV12-3 or TRBV12-4 and TRBJ2-1; D tentatively fits TRBD1 or TRBD2 (5 bases each). The CDR3 has 14 amino acids. Trimming pared 3 bases from V and 4 bases from J, leaving 10 bases between. The CDR3 protein is CASSLGRVYNEQFF. The DNA for the CDR3 is TGTGCCAGCAGTTTGGGGCGGGTGTACAATGAGCAGTTCTTC.

The chain employs TRBV27 and TRBJ2-7; D may be TRBD2 (7 bases). Deletions cut 6 bases from V and 3 bases from J, with 15 bases between. Germline CDR1 and CDR2: MNHEY and SMNVEV (reference sequence). The CDR3 spans 14 residues. This CDR3 reads CASRPGGGGYEQYF. Written as DNA, the CDR3 is TGTGCCAGCAGGCCTGGAGGGGGGGGCTACGAGCAGTACTTC.